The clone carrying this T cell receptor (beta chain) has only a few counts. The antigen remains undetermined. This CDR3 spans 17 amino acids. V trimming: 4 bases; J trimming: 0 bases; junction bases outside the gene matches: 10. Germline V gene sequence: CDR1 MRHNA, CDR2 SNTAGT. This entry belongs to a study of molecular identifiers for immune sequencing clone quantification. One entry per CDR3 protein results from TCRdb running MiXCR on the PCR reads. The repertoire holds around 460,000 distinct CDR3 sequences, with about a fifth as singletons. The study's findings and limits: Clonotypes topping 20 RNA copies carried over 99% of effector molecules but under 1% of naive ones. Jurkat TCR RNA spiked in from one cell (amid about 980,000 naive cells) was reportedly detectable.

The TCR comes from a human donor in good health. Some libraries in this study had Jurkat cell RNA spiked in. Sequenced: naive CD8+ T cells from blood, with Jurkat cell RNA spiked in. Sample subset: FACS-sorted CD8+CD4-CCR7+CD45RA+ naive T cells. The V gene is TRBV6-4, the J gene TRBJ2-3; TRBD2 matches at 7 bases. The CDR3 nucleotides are TGTGCCAGCAGTGCCTCCCCGGGCGGGGGAAGCACAGATACGCAGTATTTT. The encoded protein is CASSASPGGGSTDTQYF.